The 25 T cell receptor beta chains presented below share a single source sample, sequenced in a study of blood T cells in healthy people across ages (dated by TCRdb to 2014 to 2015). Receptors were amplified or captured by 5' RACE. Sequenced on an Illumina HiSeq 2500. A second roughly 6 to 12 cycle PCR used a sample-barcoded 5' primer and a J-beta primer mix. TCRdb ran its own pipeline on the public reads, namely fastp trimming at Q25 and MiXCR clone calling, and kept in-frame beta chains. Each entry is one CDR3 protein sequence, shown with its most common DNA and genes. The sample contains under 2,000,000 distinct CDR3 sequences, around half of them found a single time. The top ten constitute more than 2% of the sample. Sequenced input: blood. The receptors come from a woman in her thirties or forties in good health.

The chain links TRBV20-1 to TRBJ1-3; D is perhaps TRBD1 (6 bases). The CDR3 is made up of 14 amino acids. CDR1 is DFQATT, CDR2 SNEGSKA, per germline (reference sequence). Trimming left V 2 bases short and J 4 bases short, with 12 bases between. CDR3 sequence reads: CSARRGGPGNTIYF. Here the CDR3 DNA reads TGCAGTGCTAGACGCGGGGGGCCAGGAAACACCATATATTTT.

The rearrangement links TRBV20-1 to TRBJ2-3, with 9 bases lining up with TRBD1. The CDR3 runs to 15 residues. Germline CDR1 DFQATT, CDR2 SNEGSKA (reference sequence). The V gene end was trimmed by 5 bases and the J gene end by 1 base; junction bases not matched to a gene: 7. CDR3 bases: TGCAGTGCTCCCAGCCGGACAGGGGGCACAGATACGCAGTATTTT. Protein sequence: CSAPSRTGGTDTQYF.

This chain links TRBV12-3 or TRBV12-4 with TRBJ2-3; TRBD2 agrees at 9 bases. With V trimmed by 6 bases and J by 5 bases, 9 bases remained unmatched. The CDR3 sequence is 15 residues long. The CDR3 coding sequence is TGTGCCAGCAGAAGCGGGGGGCGCGGTCTAGATACGCAGTATTTT. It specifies CASRSGGRGLDTQYF.

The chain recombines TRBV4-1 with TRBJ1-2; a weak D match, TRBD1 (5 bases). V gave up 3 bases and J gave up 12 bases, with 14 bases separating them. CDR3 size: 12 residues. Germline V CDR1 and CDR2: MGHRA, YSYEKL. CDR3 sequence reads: CASSHGGTVDTF. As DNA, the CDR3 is TGCGCCAGCAGCCATGGCGGGACCGTCGACACCTTC.

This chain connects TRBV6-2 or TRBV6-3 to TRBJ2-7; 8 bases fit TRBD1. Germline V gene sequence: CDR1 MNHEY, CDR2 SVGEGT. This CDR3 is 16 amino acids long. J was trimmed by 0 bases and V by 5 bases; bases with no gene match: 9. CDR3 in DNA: TGTGCCAGCAGTCCGACAGGGGCCTTTTTCTCCTACGAGCAGTACTTC. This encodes CASSPTGAFFSYEQYF.

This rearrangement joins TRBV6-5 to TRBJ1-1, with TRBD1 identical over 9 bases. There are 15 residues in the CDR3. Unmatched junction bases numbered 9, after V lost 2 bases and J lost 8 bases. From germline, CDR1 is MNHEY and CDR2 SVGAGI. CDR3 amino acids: CASSYRTGASGEAFF. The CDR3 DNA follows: TGTGCCAGCAGTTACCGGACAGGGGCTAGCGGGGAAGCTTTCTTT.

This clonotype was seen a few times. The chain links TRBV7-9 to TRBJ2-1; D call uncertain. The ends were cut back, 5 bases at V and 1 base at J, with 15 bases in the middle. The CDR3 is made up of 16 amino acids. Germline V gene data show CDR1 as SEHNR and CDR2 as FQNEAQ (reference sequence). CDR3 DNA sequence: TGTGCCAGCAGCCAACCTAGGTCTGGGTCCTACAATGAGCAGTTCTTC. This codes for CASSQPRSGSYNEQFF.

The CDR3 is CASSAFNSYEQYF. The DNA of the CDR3 is TGTGCCAGCAGTGCCTTTAACTCCTACGAGCAGTACTTC. The chain carries TRBV28 and TRBJ2-7; D gene uncertain. V was clipped by 5 bases and J by 0 bases, with 8 bases between them. CDR3 length: 13 residues. Germline CDR1 MDHEN, CDR2 SYDVKM.

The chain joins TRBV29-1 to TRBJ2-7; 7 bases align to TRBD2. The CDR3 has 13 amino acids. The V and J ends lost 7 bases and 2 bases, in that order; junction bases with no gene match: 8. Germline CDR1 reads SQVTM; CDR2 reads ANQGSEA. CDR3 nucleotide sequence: TGCAGCGCGACATCAACTAGCGCCTACGAGCAGTACTTC. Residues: CSATSTSAYEQYF.

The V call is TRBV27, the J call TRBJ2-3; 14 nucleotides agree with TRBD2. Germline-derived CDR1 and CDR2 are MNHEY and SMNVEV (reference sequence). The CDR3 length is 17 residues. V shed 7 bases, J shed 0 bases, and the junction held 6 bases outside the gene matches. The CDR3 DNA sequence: TGTGCCAGCATGACTAGCGGGGGGGAGTCTAGCACAGATACGCAGTATTTT. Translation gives CASMTSGGESSTDTQYF.

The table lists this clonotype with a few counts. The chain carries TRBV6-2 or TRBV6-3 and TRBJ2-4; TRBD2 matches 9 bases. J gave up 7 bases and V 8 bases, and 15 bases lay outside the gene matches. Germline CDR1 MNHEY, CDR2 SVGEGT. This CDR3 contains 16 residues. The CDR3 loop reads CASRSEWRGGRNIQYF. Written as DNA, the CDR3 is TGTGCCAGCCGTTCTGAATGGCGGGGGGGCCGTAACATTCAGTACTTC.

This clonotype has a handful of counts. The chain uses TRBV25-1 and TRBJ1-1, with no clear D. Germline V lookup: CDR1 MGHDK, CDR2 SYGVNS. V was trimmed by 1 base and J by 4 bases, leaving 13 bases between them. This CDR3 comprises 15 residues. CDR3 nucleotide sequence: TGTGCCAGCAGTGAATCGGGCGATATGGGCACTGAAGCTTTCTTT. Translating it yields CASSESGDMGTEAFF.

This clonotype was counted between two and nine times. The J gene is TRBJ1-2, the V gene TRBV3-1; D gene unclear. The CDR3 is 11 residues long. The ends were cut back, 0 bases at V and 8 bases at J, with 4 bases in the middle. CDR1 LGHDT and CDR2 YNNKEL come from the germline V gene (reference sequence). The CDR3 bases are TGTGCCAGCAGCCAAGATCGGGGCTACACCTTC. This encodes CASSQDRGYTF.

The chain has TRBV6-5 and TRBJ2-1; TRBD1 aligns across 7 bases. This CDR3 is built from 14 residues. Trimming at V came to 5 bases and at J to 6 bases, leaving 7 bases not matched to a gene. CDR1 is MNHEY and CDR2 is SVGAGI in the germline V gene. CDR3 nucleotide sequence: TGTGCCAGCAGTCGAAACCAGGGGGTCAATGAGCAGTTCTTC. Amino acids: CASSRNQGVNEQFF.

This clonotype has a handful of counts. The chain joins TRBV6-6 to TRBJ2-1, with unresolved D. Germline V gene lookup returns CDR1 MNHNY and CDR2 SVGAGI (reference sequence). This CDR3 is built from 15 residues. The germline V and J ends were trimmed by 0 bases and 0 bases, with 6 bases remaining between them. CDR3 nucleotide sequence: TGTGCCAGCAGTTACTCGACGGGCTCCTACAATGAGCAGTTCTTC. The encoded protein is CASSYSTGSYNEQFF.

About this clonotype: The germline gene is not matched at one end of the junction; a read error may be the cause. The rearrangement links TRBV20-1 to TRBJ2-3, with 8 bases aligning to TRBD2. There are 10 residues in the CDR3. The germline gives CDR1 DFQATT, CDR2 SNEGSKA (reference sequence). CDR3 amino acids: CRASGSTQYF. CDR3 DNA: TGCAGGGCTAGCGGGTCTACGCAGTATTTT.

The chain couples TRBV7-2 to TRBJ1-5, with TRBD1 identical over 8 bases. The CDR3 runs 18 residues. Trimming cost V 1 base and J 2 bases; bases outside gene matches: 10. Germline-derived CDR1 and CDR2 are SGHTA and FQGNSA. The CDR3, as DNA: TGTGCCAGCAGCTTAGTCGGGTCAGGGGGCAGCGGCAATCAGCCCCAGCATTTT. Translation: CASSLVGSGGSGNQPQHF.

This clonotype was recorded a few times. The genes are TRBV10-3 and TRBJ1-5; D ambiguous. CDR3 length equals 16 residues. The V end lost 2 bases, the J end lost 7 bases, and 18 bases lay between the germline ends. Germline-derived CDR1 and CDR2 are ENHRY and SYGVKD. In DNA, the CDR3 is TGTGCCATCAGTGAGCGCTGGCGCGGAGACGTGCAGCCCCAGCATTTT. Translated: CAISERWRGDVQPQHF.

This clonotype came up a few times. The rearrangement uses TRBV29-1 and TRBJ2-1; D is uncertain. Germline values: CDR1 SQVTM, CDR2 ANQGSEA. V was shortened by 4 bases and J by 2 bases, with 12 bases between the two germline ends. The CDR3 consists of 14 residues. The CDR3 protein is CSVAEGDPYNEQFF. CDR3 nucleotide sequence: TGCAGCGTTGCAGAAGGTGATCCCTACAATGAGCAGTTCTTC.

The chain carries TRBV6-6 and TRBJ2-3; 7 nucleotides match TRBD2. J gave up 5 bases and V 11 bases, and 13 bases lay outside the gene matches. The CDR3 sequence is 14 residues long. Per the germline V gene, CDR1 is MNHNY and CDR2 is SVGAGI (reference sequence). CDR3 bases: TGTGCCTGTCGTTCCCGGGACTACTTAGATACGCAGTATTTT. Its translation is CACRSRDYLDTQYF.

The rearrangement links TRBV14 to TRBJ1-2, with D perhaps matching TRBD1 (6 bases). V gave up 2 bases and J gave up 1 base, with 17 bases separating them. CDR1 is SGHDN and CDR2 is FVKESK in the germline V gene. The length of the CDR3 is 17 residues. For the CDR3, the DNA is TGTGCCAGCAGCCAAAGGTGGATTAGGGGGGATAACTATGGCTACACCTTC. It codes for CASSQRWIRGDNYGYTF. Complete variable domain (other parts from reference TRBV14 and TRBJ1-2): EAGVTQFPSHSVIEKGQTVTLRCDPISGHDNLYWYRRVMGKEIKFLLHFVKESKQDESGMPNNRFLAERTGGTYSTLKVQPAELEDSGVYFCASSQRWIRGDNYGYTFGSGTRLTVV.

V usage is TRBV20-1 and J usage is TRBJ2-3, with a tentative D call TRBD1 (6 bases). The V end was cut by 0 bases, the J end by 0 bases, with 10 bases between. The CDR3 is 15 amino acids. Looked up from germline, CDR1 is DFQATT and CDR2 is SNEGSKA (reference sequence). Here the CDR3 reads CSAREGATSTDTQYF. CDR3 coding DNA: TGCAGTGCTAGAGAGGGGGCCACAAGCACAGATACGCAGTATTTT.

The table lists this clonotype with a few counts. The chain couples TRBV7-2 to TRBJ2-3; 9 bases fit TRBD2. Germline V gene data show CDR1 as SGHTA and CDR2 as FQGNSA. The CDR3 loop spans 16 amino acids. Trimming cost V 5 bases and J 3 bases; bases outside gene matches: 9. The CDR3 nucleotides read TGTGCCAGCAGCCTCCGCGGGGGGGGCGCTACAGATACGCAGTATTTT. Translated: CASSLRGGGATDTQYF.

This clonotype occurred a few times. The CDR3 spells CASSSAPGGSTDTQYF. The CDR3 DNA follows: TGTGCCAGCAGCTCGGCACCGGGGGGGAGCACAGATACGCAGTATTTT. This chain joins TRBV7-9 and TRBJ2-3; 8 positions match TRBD2. Germline loops: CDR1 SEHNR, CDR2 FQNEAQ (reference sequence). Trimming removed 4 bases from V and 0 bases from J; junction bases left unmatched: 6. The CDR3 totals 16 residues.

The CDR3 sequence: CASSWPKSGSGANVLTF. CDR3 bases: TGTGCCAGCAGTTGGCCCAAGAGTGGCTCTGGGGCCAACGTCCTGACTTTC. The rearrangement uses TRBV7-8 and TRBJ2-6; D is unresolved. Trimming stripped 6 bases from V and 0 bases from J, with 15 bases between. Germline CDR1 reads SGHVS; CDR2 reads FQNEAQ. This CDR3 comprises 17 residues.